This TCR beta chain was sequenced during a study of T cell repertoires in cytomegalovirus infection. Overall study results and limits: HLA-C-restricted TCR beta clonotypes specific for CMV led the ex vivo response.

CDR1 and CDR2 (germline): MNHNS, SASEGT. The CDR3 runs 16 residues. With 4 bases removed from V and 5 bases from J, the gap between germline ends came to 17 bases. TCRdb re-called the reads with MiXCR, one entry per CDR3 protein. This sample has fewer than 350,000 distinct CDR3 sequences, with about a sixth found just once. This clonotype was seen a handful of times. As yet, its antigen is unknown. The source is a human donor in good health (CMV status not recorded). Some clones in this sample may be carry-over from other donors' samples. Sequences were obtained from PBMCs. V usage is TRBV6-1 and J usage is TRBJ1-4; perhaps TRBD1 as D (6 bases). The CDR3 region is CASSANPQGVNEKLFF. CDR3 DNA sequence: TGTGCCAGCAGTGCTAACCCACAGGGTGTAAATGAAAAACTGTTTTTT.